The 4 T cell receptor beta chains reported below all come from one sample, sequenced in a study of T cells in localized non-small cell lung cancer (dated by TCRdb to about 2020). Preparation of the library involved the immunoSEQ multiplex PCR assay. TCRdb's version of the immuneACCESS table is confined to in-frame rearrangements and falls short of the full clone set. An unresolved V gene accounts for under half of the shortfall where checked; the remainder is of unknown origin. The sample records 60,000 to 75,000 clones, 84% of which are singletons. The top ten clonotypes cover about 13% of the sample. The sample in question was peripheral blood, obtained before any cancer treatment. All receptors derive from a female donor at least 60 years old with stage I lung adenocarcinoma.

In nucleotides, the CDR3 is TGTGCCAGCACCCGGCCCTCCGTGAATTCACCCCTCCACTTT. This sequence encodes CASTRPSVNSPLHF. This chain connects TRBV6-5 to TRBJ1-6; D not resolved. Between the trimmed V and J ends, which lost 7 bases and 7 bases, there was a span of 14 bases. The V gene's germline CDR1 is MNHEY and CDR2 SVGAGI. This CDR3 region has 14 residues.

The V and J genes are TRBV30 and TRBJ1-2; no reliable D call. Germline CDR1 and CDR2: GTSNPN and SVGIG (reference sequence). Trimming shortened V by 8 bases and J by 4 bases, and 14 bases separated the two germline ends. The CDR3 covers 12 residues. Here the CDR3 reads CAIDIKGYGYTF. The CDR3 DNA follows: TGTGCCATAGATATAAAGGGCTATGGCTACACCTTC.

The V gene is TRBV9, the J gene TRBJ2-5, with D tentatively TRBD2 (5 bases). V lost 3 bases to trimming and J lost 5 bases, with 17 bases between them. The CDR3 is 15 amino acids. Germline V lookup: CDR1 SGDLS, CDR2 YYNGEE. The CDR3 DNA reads TGTGCCAGCAGCGCAGGAGGTACGGGTGGGGAGACCCAGTACTTC. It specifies CASSAGGTGGETQYF. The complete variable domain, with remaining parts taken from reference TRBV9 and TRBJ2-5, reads DSGVTQTPKHLITATGQRVTLRCSPRSGDLSVYWYQQSLDQGLQFLIQYYNGEERAKGNILERFSAQQFPDLHSELNLSSLELGDSALYFCASSAGGTGGETQYFGPGTRLLVL.

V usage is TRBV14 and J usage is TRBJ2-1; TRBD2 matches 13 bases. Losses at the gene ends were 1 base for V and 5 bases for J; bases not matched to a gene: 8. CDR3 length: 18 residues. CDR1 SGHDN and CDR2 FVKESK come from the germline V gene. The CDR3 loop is CASSQATSGRANHNEQFF. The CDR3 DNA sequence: TGTGCCAGCAGCCAAGCCACTAGCGGGAGGGCGAACCACAATGAGCAGTTCTTC.